One sample yielded the 8 T cell receptor beta chains listed below, sequenced in a study of brain T cells in children with intractable seizures (TCRdb year 2021). The time point label on this specimen signifies: blood from clinic visit 5 months post-surgery; TSC patient then seizure free. Receptors were amplified or captured by the immunoSEQ multiplex PCR assay. TCRdb took this table from immuneACCESS and kept in-frame rearrangements with V and J called. Such tables lack part of the clones; where checked against another copy, unresolved V genes explain under half of the gap, and the rest is unexplained. The sample table records about 340,000 clones; about 94% of these occur just once. The ten largest clones take up around 5% of the sample. This specimen consisted of peripheral blood, obtained roughly 5 months after surgery. All receptors come from a boy under two years old with tuberous sclerosis and intractable seizures.

The V call is TRBV5-1, the J call TRBJ1-2, with TRBD1 identical over 8 bases. J was trimmed by 9 bases and V by 4 bases; bases with no gene match: 11. CDR1 SGHRS and CDR2 YFSETQ come from the germline V gene. CDR3 length: 14 amino acids. The CDR3 is CASSPPTGEGSYTF. The CDR3 DNA reads as TGCGCCAGCAGCCCCCCGACAGGGGAAGGAAGCTACACCTTC. Combining the CDR3 with reference TRBV5-1 and TRBJ1-2 gives the whole variable domain KAGVTQTPRYLIKTRGQQVTLSCSPISGHRSVSWYQQTPGQGLQFLFEYFSETQRNKGNFPGRFSGRQFSNSRSEMNVSTLELGDSALYLCASSPPTGEGSYTFGSGTRLTVV.

The chain joins TRBV15 to TRBJ2-3, with D possibly matching TRBD2 (7 bases). The V end was cut by 6 bases, the J end by 4 bases, with 11 bases between. The CDR3 totals 13 residues. Looked up from germline, CDR1 is LNHNV and CDR2 is YYDKDF (reference sequence). The CDR3 spells CATRGEGADTQYF. In DNA, the CDR3 is TGTGCCACCAGGGGGGAGGGGGCAGATACGCAGTATTTT.

J is TRBJ1-1 and V is TRBV9; weak D call: TRBD1 (5 bases). This CDR3 has 15 residues. Germline CDR1 SGDLS, CDR2 YYNGEE. V was shortened by 4 bases and J by 6 bases, with 19 bases between the two germline ends. The DNA for the CDR3 is TGTGCCAGCAGCCCCTCGGGGCTATCCGGCTCTGAAGCTTTCTTT. Amino acids: CASSPSGLSGSEAFF.

The rearrangement links TRBV30 to TRBJ1-6; D uncertain. V dropped 1 base and J dropped 11 bases, with 3 bases sitting between them. Germline CDR1 GTSNPN, CDR2 SVGIG (reference sequence). This CDR3 has 10 amino acids. The CDR3, as DNA: TGTGCCTGGAGTGGGCCACCCCTCCACTTT. Its translation: CAWSGPPLHF.

The chain uses TRBV10-3 and TRBJ1-3, with 9 positions matching TRBD1. Germline V gives CDR1 ENHRY, CDR2 SYGVKD. The CDR3 loop spans 16 amino acids. The J segment lost 4 bases and the V segment lost 4 bases, leaving 8 bases of the junction unmatched. CDR3 nucleotide sequence: TGTGCCATCAGTGCGTCCGGGACAGGGCTAGGAAACACCATATATTTT. It encodes CAISASGTGLGNTIYF.

On this clone: This same CDR3 is encoded by further DNA sequences in the sample. DNA of the CDR3: TGTGCCAGCAGCTTAGACAGGGGCAATCAGCCCCAGCATTTT. Encoded protein: CASSLDRGNQPQHF. V usage is TRBV7-9 and J usage is TRBJ1-5, with D possibly being TRBD1 (6 bases). V was shortened by 1 base and J by 2 bases, with 6 bases between the two germline ends. The CDR3 length is 14 residues. The germline V gene has CDR1 SEHNR and CDR2 FQNEAQ (reference sequence).

V gene TRBV27 combines with J gene TRBJ2-1; 7 nucleotides agree with TRBD1. The V gene's germline CDR1 is MNHEY and CDR2 SMNVEV (reference sequence). V lost 5 bases to trimming and J lost 6 bases; unmatched junction nucleotides: 7. This CDR3 contains 14 residues. The CDR3 is CASSPLGQSNEQFF. The DNA of the CDR3 is TGTGCCAGCAGTCCCCTGGGACAGTCCAATGAGCAGTTCTTC.

The genes are TRBV5-8 and TRBJ2-7; D is undetermined. This CDR3 has 12 amino acids. Germline lookup yields CDR1 SGHTS and CDR2 YDEGEE. Trimming removed 2 bases from V and 0 bases from J, with 3 bases in between. CDR3 DNA: TGTGCCAGCAGCTTAACCTCCTACGAGCAGTACTTC. Translation gives CASSLTSYEQYF. Based on the CDR3 plus reference TRBV5-8 and TRBJ2-7, the full variable domain is EAGVTQSPTHLIKTRGQQATLRCSPISGHTSVYWYQQALGLGLQFLLWYDEGEERNRGNFPPRFSGRQFPNYSSELNVNALELEDSALYLCASSLTSYEQYFGPGTRLTVT.